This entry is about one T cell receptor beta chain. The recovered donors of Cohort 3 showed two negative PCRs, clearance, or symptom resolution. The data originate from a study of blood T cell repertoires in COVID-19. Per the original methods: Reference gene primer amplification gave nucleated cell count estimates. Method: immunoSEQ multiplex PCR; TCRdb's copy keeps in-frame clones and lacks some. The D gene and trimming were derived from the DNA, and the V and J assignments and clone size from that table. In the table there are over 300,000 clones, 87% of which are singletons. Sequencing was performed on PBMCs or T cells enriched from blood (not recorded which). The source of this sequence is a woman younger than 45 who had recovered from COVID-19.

In DNA, the CDR3 is TGTGCCTGGACCGGACAGTTGAACACTGAAGCTTTCTTT. Translating it yields CAWTGQLNTEAFF. The genes are TRBV30 and TRBJ1-1; possible D gene TRBD1, 6 bases. CDR3 size: 13 residues. Trimming stripped 4 bases from V and 0 bases from J, with 9 bases between. Germline loops: CDR1 GTSNPN, CDR2 SVGIG (reference sequence).